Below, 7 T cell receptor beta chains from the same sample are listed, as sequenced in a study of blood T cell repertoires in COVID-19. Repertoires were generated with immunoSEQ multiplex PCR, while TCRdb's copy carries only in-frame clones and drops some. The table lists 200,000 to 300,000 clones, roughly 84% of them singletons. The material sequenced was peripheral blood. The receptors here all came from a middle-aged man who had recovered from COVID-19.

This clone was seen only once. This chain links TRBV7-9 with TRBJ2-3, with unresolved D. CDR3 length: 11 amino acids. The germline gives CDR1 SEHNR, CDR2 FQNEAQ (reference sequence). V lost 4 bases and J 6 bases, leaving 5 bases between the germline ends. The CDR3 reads CASSWADTQYF. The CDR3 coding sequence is TGTGCCAGCAGCTGGGCGGATACGCAGTATTTT.

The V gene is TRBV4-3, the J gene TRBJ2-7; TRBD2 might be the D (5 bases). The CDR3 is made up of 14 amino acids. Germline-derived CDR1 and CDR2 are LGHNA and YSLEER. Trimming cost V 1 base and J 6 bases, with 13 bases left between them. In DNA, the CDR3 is TGCGCCAGCAGCCAAGCGGGAAATGACGCCGAGCAGTACTTC. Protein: CASSQAGNDAEQYF.

CDR3 residues: CASSQDRDQPQHF. In DNA, the CDR3 is TGTGCCAGCAGCCAGGACAGGGACCAGCCCCAGCATTTT. The chain couples TRBV3-1 (or the pseudogene TRBV3-2) to TRBJ1-5, with 8 bases that match TRBD1. The J segment lost 7 bases and the V segment lost 3 bases, leaving 2 bases of the junction unmatched. Germline values: CDR1 LGHDT, CDR2 YNNKEL (reference sequence). This CDR3 comprises 13 residues.

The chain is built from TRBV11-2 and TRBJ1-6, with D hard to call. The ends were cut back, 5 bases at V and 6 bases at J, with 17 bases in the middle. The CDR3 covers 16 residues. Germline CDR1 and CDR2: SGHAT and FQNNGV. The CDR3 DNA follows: TGTGCCAGCAGCCCCTTTGCGGGGAGCACTAATTCACCCCTCCACTTT. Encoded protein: CASSPFAGSTNSPLHF.

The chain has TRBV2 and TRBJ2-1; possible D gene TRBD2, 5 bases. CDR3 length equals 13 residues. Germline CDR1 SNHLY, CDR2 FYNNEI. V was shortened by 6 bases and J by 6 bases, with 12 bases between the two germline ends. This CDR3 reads CASRITRANEQFF. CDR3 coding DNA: TGTGCCAGCAGGATAACTAGGGCCAATGAGCAGTTCTTC.

This CDR3 reads CASRPGVSLYGYTF. For the CDR3, the DNA is TGTGCCAGCAGGCCAGGGGTTTCCCTCTATGGCTACACCTTC. The V and J genes are TRBV6-5 and TRBJ1-2; D perhaps matches TRBD1 (6 bases). Trimming left V 6 bases short and J 4 bases short, with 15 bases between. There are 14 residues in the CDR3. The V gene's germline CDR1 is MNHEY and CDR2 SVGAGI.

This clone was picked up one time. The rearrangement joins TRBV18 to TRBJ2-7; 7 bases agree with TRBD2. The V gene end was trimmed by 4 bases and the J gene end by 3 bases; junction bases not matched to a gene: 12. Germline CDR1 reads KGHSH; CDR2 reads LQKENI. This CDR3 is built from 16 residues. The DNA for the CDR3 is TGTGCCAGCTCACTCGAGCGGGACTATACGGTCTACGAGCAGTACTTC. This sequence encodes CASSLERDYTVYEQYF.